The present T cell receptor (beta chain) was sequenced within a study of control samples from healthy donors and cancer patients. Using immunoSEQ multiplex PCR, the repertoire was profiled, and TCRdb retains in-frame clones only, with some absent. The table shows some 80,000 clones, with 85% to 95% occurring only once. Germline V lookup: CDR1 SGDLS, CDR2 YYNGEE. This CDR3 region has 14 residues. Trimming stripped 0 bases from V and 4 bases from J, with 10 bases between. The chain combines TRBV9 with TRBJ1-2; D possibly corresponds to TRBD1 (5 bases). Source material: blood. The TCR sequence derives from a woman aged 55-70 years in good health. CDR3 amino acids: CASSVGGGTYGYTF. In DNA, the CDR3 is TGTGCCAGCAGCGTAGGTGGAGGGACCTATGGCTACACCTTC.